The present T cell receptor (beta chain) was sequenced within a study of tumor-infiltrating lymphocytes in primary liver carcinoma. A constant-region primer primed TCR beta cDNA synthesis from 400 to 550 ng of total RNA. Construction of TCR beta libraries relied on three successive nested multiplex PCR rounds employing slightly modified ARM-PCR. Investigators reported that the first two PCR rounds, at about 9 cycles each, used TRBV1-TRBV30 forward primers with a C-beta reverse primer. MiXCR was run by TCRdb on the multiplex PCR reads, yielding one entry per CDR3 protein. The sample has fewer than 350,000 distinct CDR3 sequences; roughly 61% are singletons. The germline gives CDR1 MNHEY, CDR2 SVGAGI. Trimming took 1 base from V and 0 from J, leaving 12 bases between them. This CDR3 is built from 16 residues. Turning to this clonotype: This may be a read error: a much more frequent sequence differs by one nucleotide.

Researchers drew blood RNA from unsorted whole blood and extracted germline DNA as well. Sequences were obtained from peripheral blood. The V gene is TRBV6-5, the J gene TRBJ1-2, with D perhaps matching TRBD1 (6 bases). This sequence originates from a man aged 35-49 years with primary liver carcinoma and hepatitis B virus infection. CDR3 in amino acids: CASSYWYGGANYGYTF. The CDR3 region has the DNA TGTGCCAGCAGTTACTGGTACGGGGGCGCTAACTATGGCTACACCTTC.